The clone carrying this TCR beta chain occurred a few times. Looked up from germline, CDR1 is SGHRS and CDR2 is YFSETQ. This CDR3 is built from 14 residues. V was clipped by 0 bases and J by 4 bases; unmatched bases: 2. The data belong to a study of blood T cells in healthy people across ages. Sample-barcoded 5' priming and a J-beta primer mix drove a second PCR of about 6 to 12 cycles. TCRdb fed the 5' RACE reads into MiXCR, producing one record per CDR3 protein. The sample shows some 900,000 distinct CDR3 sequences, 48% of them seen only once. The sample consisted of blood. The J gene is TRBJ1-1, the V gene TRBV5-1, with 8 bases fitting TRBD1. This clonotype was obtained from a man aged 30-40 years in good health. Here the CDR3 reads CASSLGGQATEAFF. The CDR3 DNA is TGCGCCAGCAGCTTGGGGGGACAGGCCACTGAAGCTTTCTTT.